These 16 T cell receptor delta chains came from one sample sequenced in a study of gamma delta lymphoproliferative disorders and STAT genes. PBMCs from patients and controls supplied the genomic DNA for sequencing. TCRdb ran CATT on the multiplex PCR reads. Counted here are about 1,600 delta-chain clones, under 1.5% occurring once; the ten biggest clones make up approximately 53%. Sequencing was carried out using blood. The receptors were sampled from a human donor in good health.

In this sample, this clone turned up a few times. The protein TCRdb lists belongs to a much larger clone and differs from this DNA's translation at residue 10, which points to a read error; the protein shown is made from the DNA. The V call is TRDV1, the J call TRDJ1, with 8 positions matching TRDD3. The CDR3 has 25 residues. The V gene end was trimmed by 0 bases and the J gene end by 0 bases; junction bases not matched to a gene: 30. Per germline, CDR1 TSWWSYY and CDR2 QGS. The CDR3 bases are TGTGCTCTTGGGGAACTACATCTATATCTTAAACTGGGGGTTATCAGGGTTCCGAACACCGATAAACTCATCTTT. This sequence encodes CALGELHLYLKLGVIRVPNTDKLIF.

This clone was observed a few times. The rearrangement links TRDV2 to TRDJ1, with 7 bases identical to TRDD3. The CDR3 loop spans 15 amino acids. V was pared by 0 bases and J by 0 bases, with 3 bases of the junction left unmatched. The germline CDR1 and CDR2 sequences are GEAIGNYY and EKD. DNA of the CDR3: TGTGCCTGTGACACCCTGGGGGTCTACACCGATAAACTCATCTTT. Amino acid sequence: CACDTLGVYTDKLIF.

The sample holds many counts of this clone. It is likely a read error: a sequence one base away is far more abundant. The chain employs TRDV1 and TRDJ1, with D perhaps TRDD2 (9 bases). Germline CDR1 TSWWSYY, CDR2 QGS. This CDR3 has 23 residues. CDR3 region: CALGPSASFLLHWGLKYTDRLIF. The CDR3 DNA reads as TGTGCTCTTGGGCCCTCAGCCTCCTTCCTACTTCACTGGGGGCTCAAGTACACCGATAGACTCATCTTT.

Concerning this clone itself: The translation of this DNA and the TCRdb protein of a much larger clone differ at residue 22, probably owing to a read error; the protein shown here is translated from the DNA. J is TRDJ1 and V is TRDV1; D may be TRDD2 (9 bases). The CDR3 totals 23 residues. Germline V CDR1 and CDR2: TSWWSYY, QGS. The CDR3 nucleotides are TGTGCTCTTGGGCCCTCAGCCTCCTTCCTACTTCACTGGGGGCTCAAGTACACCGATAAACTCACCTTT. Translating it yields CALGPSASFLLHWGLKYTDKLTF.

A word on this clone: This is likely an artifact of a read error, given a far larger clone one base away. Other nucleotide sequences in the sample specify the same CDR3. This chain joins TRDV1 and TRDJ1; possible D gene TRDD3, 5 bases. Germline V gene lookup returns CDR1 TSWWSYY and CDR2 QGS. This CDR3 is 20 amino acids long. The DNA of the CDR3 is TGTGCCCTTGGGGAATTTCAACCAACTACGTTCTGGGTCTACACCGATAAACTCATCTTT. Translated, it gives CALGEFQPTTFWVYTDKLIF.

A remark on this clone: This DNA translates differently at residue 9 from the TCRdb protein, which is that of a much larger clone; a read error is likely, and the protein shown is the DNA's own translation. V gene TRDV2 combines with J gene TRDJ1; 9 nucleotides match TRDD3. TCRdb carries no J gene annotation; the J gene was assigned here by matching the DNA with germline. Looked up from germline, CDR1 is GEAIGNYY and CDR2 is EKD. CDR3 length: 16 amino acids. With 3 bases clipped from V and 0 bases from J, the junction kept 7 bases outside the gene matches. The CDR3 coding sequence is TGTGCCTGTGACGCCCTACTGGGGGAACACACCGATAAACTCATCTTT. This translates into CACDALLGEHTDKLIF.

To note about this clone: TCRdb attributes to this sequence the protein of a much larger clone, which differs from the DNA translation at residue 6; a read error is likely, and the protein displayed is translated from the DNA. The CDR3 nucleotides are TGTGCCTGTGACACAACGCTGGGGGATCTCTTAACCGATAAACTCATCTTT. This sequence encodes CACDTTLGDLLTDKLIF. This chain joins TRDV2 and TRDJ1, with TRDD3 matching 9 bases. This CDR3 is built from 17 residues. V lost 1 base, J lost 2 bases, and 10 bases stayed unmatched. Germline CDR1 is GEAIGNYY and CDR2 is EKD.

This clone was seen repeatedly, ten times or more. This is likely an artifact of a read error, given a far larger clone one base away. The same CDR3 is also encoded by other DNA sequences in this sample. The chain couples TRDV1 to TRDJ1; TRDD3 aligns across 11 bases. Germline V gene sequence: CDR1 TSWWSYY, CDR2 QGS. The length of the CDR3 is 19 residues. CDR3 protein: CALGEFPSLGDTQTDKLIF. CDR3 nucleotides: TGTGCTCTTGGGGAATTTCCCTCATTGGGGGATACGCAAACCGATAAACTCATTTTT.

Comment on this clone: TCRdb's protein for this DNA is that of a much larger clone and differs from the translation at residue 5, likely a read error; the protein shown is the DNA translation. This chain links TRDV1 with TRDJ1; 11 bases fit TRDD3. Germline-derived CDR1 and CDR2 are TSWWSYY and QGS. The CDR3 extends over 25 amino acids. The CDR3 DNA sequence: TGTGCTCTTGGGAAACTCCACCGCTTATCCTTCCTACTGTACTGGGGGATAGGTGACACCGATAAACTCATCTTT. It is translated as CALGKLHRLSFLLYWGIGDTDKLIF.

This clone turned up a few times. TCRdb lists the protein of a much larger clone for this DNA, which differs at residue 6, so this is likely a read error; the protein given here is translated from the DNA itself. The chain is built from TRDV2 and TRDJ1; 8 nucleotides align to TRDD3. This CDR3 comprises 16 residues. In germline, CDR1 is GEAIGNYY, CDR2 EKD. V shed 0 bases, J shed 1 base, and the junction held 6 bases outside the gene matches. The CDR3 nucleotides are TGTGCCTGTGACACCGACTGGGGGGTCACCACCGATAAACTCATCTTT. This translates into CACDTDWGVTTDKLIF.

In regard to this clone: TCRdb lists the protein of a much larger clone for this DNA, which differs at residue 7, so this is likely a read error; the protein given here is translated from the DNA itself. The chain has TRDV2 and TRDJ1, with a possible D match to TRDD3 (5 bases). Germline V gene lookup returns CDR1 GEAIGNYY and CDR2 EKD. The V end was cut by 7 bases, the J end by 5 bases, with 25 bases between. There are 16 residues in the CDR3. The chain's CDR3 is CAWAPGCYLWFDKLIF. CDR3 nucleotide sequence: TGTGCCTGGGCCCCTGGGTGTTACCTTTGGTTTGATAAACTCATCTTT.

This clone was observed many times. This is likely an artifact of a read error, given a far larger clone one base away. The same CDR3 can be traced to other DNA sequences in this sample. The chain uses TRDV2 and TRDJ1; 8 positions agree with TRDD3. This CDR3 comprises 15 residues. The germline gives CDR1 GEAIGNYY, CDR2 EKD. CDR3 loop: CACDQLGGYTDKLIF. CDR3 DNA sequence: TGTGCCTGTGACCAACTGGGGGGCTACACCGATAAGCTCATCTTT.

This clone has more than one count but fewer than ten. This DNA translates differently at residue 4 from the TCRdb protein, which is that of a much larger clone; a read error is likely, and the protein shown is the DNA's own translation. The chain combines TRDV2 with TRDJ1; 13 bases agree with TRDD3. Per germline, CDR1 GEAIGNYY and CDR2 EKD. Germline trimming cut 5 bases from V and 0 bases from J; bases unmatched to any gene: 11. The CDR3 runs to 18 residues. CDR3 residues: CACATVLGDTRYTDKLIF. In DNA form, the CDR3 reads TGTGCCTGTGCCACAGTACTGGGGGATACGCGGTACACCGATAAACTCATCTTT.

In the case of this clone: TCRdb shows a much larger clone's protein in place of this DNA's translation, and the two differ at residue 14, likely through a read error; the protein shown is translated from the DNA. The V and J genes are TRDV2 and TRDJ1; 7 bases map to TRDD3. The CDR3 is 16 amino acids. Per the germline V gene, CDR1 is GEAIGNYY and CDR2 is EKD. The CDR3 loop is CAWAPGGYLWFDKFIF. The CDR3 coding sequence is TGTGCCTGGGCCCCTGGGGGTTACCTTTGGTTTGATAAATTCATCTTT.

This clone was observed at least ten times. Only one base separates this from a far larger clonotype, so it likely reflects a read error. The same CDR3 can be traced to other DNA sequences in this sample. CDR3 coding DNA: TGTGCCTGTGACGAGCTGGGGGACCTTTATAAACTCATCTTT. Translating it yields CACDELGDLYKLIF. The chain recombines TRDV2 with TRDJ1; 8 bases are shared with TRDD3. The germline gives CDR1 GEAIGNYY, CDR2 EKD. The trim removed 3 bases at V and 6 bases at J, leaving 8 bases unmatched. The CDR3 is made up of 14 amino acids.

This clone was seen a few times. This is likely an artifact of a read error, given a far larger clone one base away. Other DNA sequences of this sample code for an identical CDR3. The chain combines TRDV1 with TRDJ1; 12 bases align to TRDD3. J was trimmed by 0 bases and V by 2 bases; bases with no gene match: 19. The CDR3 spans 22 residues. The V gene's germline CDR1 is TSWWSYY and CDR2 QGS. The DNA of the CDR3 is TGTGCTCTTGGGGAAGGGGGTTATGACCCTGGGGGATACGAAGAGAACACCGATAAACTCATCTTT. Amino acids: CALGEGGYDPGGYEENTDKLIF.